This TCR beta chain derives from a study of T cell responses to AZD1222 COVID-19 vaccine. At the level of the study: Recipients boosted at about 4 weeks or about 12 weeks are pooled.

Study results and limitations: Once two AZD1222 doses were given, Spike-specific TCR breadth and depth went up. It was only after the peak T cell response that any repertoires were sampled. Reportedly, nearly half the spike-specific TCRs target unmutated variant regions.

TCRdb keeps only in-frame clones here, not all; method: immunoSEQ multiplex PCR. The data show about 120,000 clones, 75% to 95% seen once. The trim removed 2 bases at V and 4 bases at J, leaving 8 bases unmatched. Germline V gene sequence: CDR1 KGHSH, CDR2 LQKENI. The CDR3 spans 16 residues. Worth noting for this clone: Its antigen is not identified.

The sample was peripheral blood, taken on day 0 of AZD1222 vaccination. V usage is TRBV18 and J usage is TRBJ2-3, with 8 bases aligning to TRBD1. This TCR was sampled from an adult in good health. The CDR3 DNA follows: TGTGCCAGCTCACCAGGGACAGGAGGTCTTCCAGATACGCAGTATTTT. The encoded protein is CASSPGTGGLPDTQYF.